These 8 T cell receptor beta chains share one sample of origin, sequenced in a study of blood T cells in healthy people across ages. A sample-barcoded 5' primer and a J-beta primer mix were used in a second PCR of about 6 to 12 cycles. TCRdb re-derived calls from the 5' RACE reads in MiXCR, one entry per CDR3 protein. The top ten hold about 3.8% of the sample, which has roughly 1.5 million distinct CDR3 sequences, 42% seen once. Sequencing was carried out using blood. These receptors came from a woman younger than 35 in good health.

The V call is TRBV20-1, the J call TRBJ2-5; no reliable D call. This CDR3 comprises 14 residues. Trimming shortened V by 4 bases and J by 11 bases, and 23 bases separated the two germline ends. Germline CDR1 and CDR2: DFQATT and SNEGSKA (reference sequence). The CDR3 DNA sequence: TGCAGTGCTACCAGGCGGAGCTCCTACAATGAGCAGTACTTC. As protein: CSATRRSSYNEQYF.

This clonotype turned up a few times. The chain couples TRBV4-3 to TRBJ2-4; 9 bases line up with TRBD1. Germline CDR1 is LGHNA and CDR2 is YSLEER. CDR3 length: 15 residues. V dropped 3 bases and J dropped 1; count of bases not matched to a gene: 1. The CDR3 coding sequence is TGCGCCAGCAGCCAGGGGACAGGGGCCAAAAACATTCAGTACTTC. Its protein is CASSQGTGAKNIQYF.

The V call is TRBV4-3, the J call TRBJ2-3; D possibly corresponds to TRBD2 (6 bases). The V end lost 0 bases, the J end lost 6 bases, and 19 bases lay between the germline ends. Germline values: CDR1 LGHNA, CDR2 YSLEER. The CDR3 is 17 residues long. The CDR3 DNA reads TGCGCCAGCAGCCAAGAGTTGGCGGGGTTTGGGTGGGATACGCAGTATTTT. Translated: CASSQELAGFGWDTQYF.

This chain links TRBV6-5 with TRBJ1-4, with D possibly TRBD1 on 6 matching bases. Germline CDR1 MNHEY, CDR2 SVGAGI. The CDR3 has 15 amino acids. V was shortened by 6 bases and J by 0 bases, with 11 bases between the two germline ends. CDR3 nucleotide sequence: TGTGCCAGCAGAGTCGACAGGTCAACTAATGAAAAACTGTTTTTT. It encodes CASRVDRSTNEKLFF.

The chain links TRBV7-2 to TRBJ1-2, with 9 nucleotides matching TRBD1. Trimming took 1 base from V and 4 from J; bases not matched to a gene: 7. Germline V gives CDR1 SGHTA, CDR2 FQGNSA. This CDR3 has 16 residues. The CDR3 sequence is CASSLVTQGASYGYTF. As DNA, the CDR3 is TGTGCCAGCAGCTTAGTTACACAGGGGGCAAGCTATGGCTACACCTTC. Full variable domain (remainder filled in from reference TRBV7-2 and TRBJ1-2): GAGVSQSPSNKVTEKGKDVELRCDPISGHTALYWYRQSLGQGLEFLIYFQGNSAPDKSGLPSDRFSAERTGGSVSTLTIQRTQQEDSAVYLCASSLVTQGASYGYTFGSGTRLTVV.

The genes are TRBV20-1 and TRBJ2-1; no clear D. V was cut by 4 bases and J by 0 bases, with 10 bases left in between. Germline V gene lookup returns CDR1 DFQATT and CDR2 SNEGSKA (reference sequence). There are 14 residues in the CDR3. CDR3 nucleotide sequence: TGCAGTGCTATGTCTGGCAACTCCTACAATGAGCAGTTCTTC. It is translated as CSAMSGNSYNEQFF.

The V and J genes are TRBV6-5 and TRBJ1-1; D uncertain. Trimming took 7 bases from V and 1 from J, leaving 13 bases between them. Germline V CDR1 and CDR2: MNHEY, SVGAGI. The CDR3 has 14 amino acids. This CDR3 is CASTTGVSNTEAFF. In nucleotides, the CDR3 is TGTGCCAGCACCACGGGAGTTTCGAACACTGAAGCTTTCTTT.

This rearrangement joins TRBV20-1 to TRBJ2-1, with 9 positions matching TRBD1. V trimming: 3 bases; J trimming: 0 bases; junction bases outside the gene matches: 9. Germline loops: CDR1 DFQATT, CDR2 SNEGSKA (reference sequence). The CDR3 runs to 17 residues. The CDR3 protein is CSARPLDRGNSYNEQFF. As DNA, the CDR3 is TGCAGTGCTAGGCCTCTGGACAGGGGAAACTCCTACAATGAGCAGTTCTTC.